Listed below are T cell receptor beta chains from one sample, sequenced in a study of cytomegalovirus exposure and HLA in healthy donors. The method was immunoSEQ multiplex PCR; TCRdb's version includes in-frame clones alone and lacks a portion of them. The top ten hold around 6% of the sample, which has fewer than 200,000 clones, about 90% seen once. Sequenced sample: PBMCs. The receptors shown here come from a woman in her twenties or thirties in good health and CMV-seronegative. Both conserved end residues are part of each CDR3. A row's size may be missing; if present it is once, few, many or a size class.

abundance: NA
v_gene: TRBV5-6
CDR3aa: CASSFGGTNVLTF

abundance: NA
v_gene: TRBV28
CDR3aa: CASSLSQGSYEQYF

abundance: NA
v_gene: TRBV7-2
CDR3aa: CASSPLRASGGTDTQYF

abundance: NA
v_gene: TRBV19
CDR3aa: CASSTSSGVTDTQYF

abundance: NA
v_gene: TRBV9
CDR3aa: CASKGPSTDTQYF

abundance: NA
v_gene: TRBV19
CDR3aa: CASSIRRSTDTQYF

abundance: NA
v_gene: TRBV5-1
CDR3aa: CASSLAPAEYEQYF

abundance: once
v_gene: TRBV6-5
CDR3aa: CASSYSGGLRNTEAFF

abundance: NA
v_gene: TRBV13
CDR3aa: CASSIGQGRIGNTIYF

abundance: NA
v_gene: TRBV9
CDR3aa: CASSVASRETQYF

abundance: NA
v_gene: TRBV4-2
CDR3aa: CASSQAGTGTGELFF

abundance: once
v_gene: TRBV7-3
CDR3aa: CASSLDGYNSPLHF

abundance: NA
v_gene: TRBV5-4
CDR3aa: CASSLAGGPKNIQYF

abundance: few
v_gene: TRBV7-8
CDR3aa: CASSPLDEQYF

abundance: NA
v_gene: TRBV5-1
CDR3aa: CASSSAGRSTSTEAFF

abundance: once
v_gene: TRBV6-1
CDR3aa: CASSRLGTGHGYTF

abundance: NA
v_gene: TRBV6-1
CDR3aa: CASSAGTSGPSYNEQFF

abundance: NA
v_gene: TRBV28
CDR3aa: CASNRSDRSSYEQYF